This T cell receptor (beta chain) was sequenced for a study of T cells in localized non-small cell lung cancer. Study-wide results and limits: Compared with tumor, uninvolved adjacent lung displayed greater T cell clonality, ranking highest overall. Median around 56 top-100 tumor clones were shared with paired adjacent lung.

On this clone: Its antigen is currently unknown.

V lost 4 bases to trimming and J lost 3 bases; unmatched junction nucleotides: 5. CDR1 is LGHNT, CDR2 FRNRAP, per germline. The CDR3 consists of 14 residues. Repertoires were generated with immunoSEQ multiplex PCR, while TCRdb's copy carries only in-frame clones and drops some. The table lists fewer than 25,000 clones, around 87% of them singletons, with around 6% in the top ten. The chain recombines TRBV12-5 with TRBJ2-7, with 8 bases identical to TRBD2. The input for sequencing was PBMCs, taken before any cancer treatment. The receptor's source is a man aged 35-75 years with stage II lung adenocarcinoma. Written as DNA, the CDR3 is TGTGCTAGTGGTTGGGGGCTAGCGGGCTACGAGCAGTACTTC. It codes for CASGWGLAGYEQYF.